This T cell receptor (beta chain) was sequenced during a study of blood T cell repertoires in COVID-19. Study-level background: Whether acute or convalescent, the COVID-19 samples came from the United States, Italy and Spain. The cDNA or gDNA used as material had been derived from T cells, B-cell-depleted T cells, or PBMCs.

Original methodology: Nucleated cell number was recorded as an estimate derived from reference gene primer amplification. Some clones are missing from TCRdb's copy, which holds only in-frame ones; the method was immunoSEQ multiplex PCR. D and trimming were read from the DNA, whereas the V and J calls and clone size are those reported in that table. In the table there are 200,000 to 250,000 clones, less than 85% of which are singletons. The CDR3 extends over 14 amino acids. V dropped 2 bases and J dropped 8 bases, with 15 bases sitting between them. In germline, CDR1 is MNHNS, CDR2 SASEGT. The sequencing sample was made of peripheral blood. This clonotype originated in a woman at least 80 years old with acute or convalescent COVID-19. This sequence joins TRBV6-1 and TRBJ1-2, with D maybe TRBD1 (5 bases). The CDR3 is CASSESGGGTGYTF. The CDR3 DNA reads TGTGCCAGCAGTGAATCTGGGGGAGGGACCGGCTACACCTTC.